These T cell receptor beta chains were read from a single sample in a study of blood T cells in healthy people across ages. TCRdb recomputed calls from the 5' RACE reads with MiXCR, one row per CDR3 protein. The sample lists around 1,600,000 distinct CDR3 sequences, roughly two fifths occurring once. Sequenced material: blood. The receptor set was obtained from a woman aged 18-30 years in good health. Both conserved end residues are part of each CDR3. Part of the rows lack a size; the others show once, few, many or a class for expanded clones.

>TRBJ2-1|TRBV27|once
CTSSFNRASLEFF
>TRBJ2-5|TRBV6-2/TRBV6-3|-
CASSSYPGGNEQYF
>TRBJ2-3|TRBV5-1|-
CASSGGGTYTDTQYF
>TRBJ2-7|TRBV11-2|few
CASSLSGGLSTYEQYF
>TRBJ1-1|TRBV28|-
CASSDQRNTEAFF
>TRBJ1-1|TRBV12-3/TRBV12-4|-
CASRAQPSMNTEAFF
>TRBJ2-3|TRBV6-6|-
CASSYSLQGRGTDTQYF
>TRBJ2-3|TRBV20-1|-
CSASKTSDTQYF
>-|TRBV20-1|-
CSANYQGYEQYF
>TRBJ2-3|TRBV4-2|few
CASSLKTGVSSTDTQYF
>TRBJ2-1|TRBV27|-
CASSKPNRDRDNEQFF
>TRBJ1-2|TRBV7-2|-
CASSLDPSPNYDYTF
>TRBJ2-3|TRBV4-3|-
CASSQELASGRFTDTQYF
>TRBJ2-3|TRBV20-1|-
CSAGQRGDTQYF
>TRBJ1-4|TRBV29-1|-
CSVRSEKLFF
>TRBJ2-5|TRBV9|many
CASSVGQETQYF
>TRBJ1-4|TRBV4-3|-
CASSRGRANEKLFF
>TRBJ2-3|TRBV27|few
CASSPVGQGRGTDTQYF
>TRBJ2-1|TRBV7-2|-
CASKAGLGYEQFF
>TRBJ2-5|TRBV28|-
CASTEQGLETQYF
>TRBJ1-1|TRBV20-1|-
CSASPLDTEAFF
>TRBJ2-1|TRBV27|many
CASSSGLAGYNEQFF
>TRBJ2-1|TRBV6-1|-
CASSEVISEQFF
>-|TRBV7-2|-
CASGEYNEQYF
>TRBJ2-1|TRBV7-9|few
CASSLVPAGEYNEQFF
>TRBJ1-2|TRBV4-3|-
CASSQDKDNYGYTF
>TRBJ1-4|TRBV20-1|-
CSVSEDSRKLFF
>TRBJ1-2|TRBV27|few
CASSSRDINYGYTF
>TRBJ1-2|TRBV25-1|few
CASSEWQGSNGYTF
>TRBJ2-3|TRBV7-9|-
CASSLVAGGKDTQYF
>TRBJ2-1|TRBV5-4|few
CASSLDAGAGNEQFF
>TRBJ1-5|TRBV20-1|-
CSARYRETGQPQHF
>TRBJ2-5|TRBV7-9|-
CASSLSSGTVQETQYF
>TRBJ1-4|TRBV10-3|-
CAISESSGGEGKLFF
>TRBJ2-1|TRBV29-1|-
CSVYMGRGEQFF
>TRBJ2-4|TRBV4-1|-
CASSPVPLAKNIQYF
>TRBJ2-1|TRBV15|-
CATSRERTRNNEQFF
>TRBJ1-1|TRBV19|-
CASSERAMNTEAFF
>-|TRBV12-3/TRBV12-4|-
CASSSGLAGGNNEQYF
>TRBJ2-1|TRBV7-8|few
CASSLPASGSDEQFF
>TRBJ2-5|TRBV20-1|once
CSARDLGTGYQETQYF
>TRBJ2-7|TRBV28|few
CASSSRLAGPRQYF
>TRBJ1-6|TRBV27|few
CASSLNQGRNSPLHF
>TRBJ2-7|TRBV5-1|-
CASSPGRIRGSEQYF
>TRBJ2-7|TRBV25-1|-
CASSESVAGSYEQYF